The 16 T cell receptor beta chains below were found in one sample sequenced in a study of T cell clonotyping in hematopoietic cell transplantation. Only in-frame clones appear in the TCRdb table, and some are missing; sequencing was by immunoSEQ multiplex PCR. Of tens of thousands of clones listed, 96% are singletons. Described time point: recipient sample about 28 days before transplant, after cytoreduction. Sequenced material: peripheral blood mononuclear cells, taken before stem cell transplant. Every receptor here comes from a woman aged 45 to 65 with acute myeloid leukemia. Some clones in this sample may be carry-over from other donors' samples.

The V call is TRBV10-2, the J call TRBJ2-7, with 7 bases fitting TRBD1. CDR3 length: 14 amino acids. Germline lookup yields CDR1 WSHSY and CDR2 SAAADI. Trimming removed 0 bases from V and 4 bases from J; junction bases left unmatched: 3. Written as DNA, the CDR3 is TGCGCCAGCAGTGAGTCGATGACAGGGTACGAGCAGTACTTC. Amino acids: CASSESMTGYEQYF.

This clone was detected only once. The chain carries TRBV9 and TRBJ2-5; 7 positions agree with TRBD2. V lost 4 bases, J lost 6 bases, and 9 bases stayed unmatched. CDR1 and CDR2 (germline): SGDLS, YYNGEE. This CDR3 comprises 14 residues. CDR3 sequence reads: CASSPRLAAQTQYF. Written as DNA, the CDR3 is TGTGCCAGCAGCCCCCGACTAGCAGCACAGACCCAGTACTTC.

This chain links TRBV6-1 with TRBJ2-2; TRBD2 matches at 8 bases. Trimming cost V 4 bases and J 0 bases; bases outside gene matches: 1. CDR3 length equals 15 residues. Germline-derived CDR1 and CDR2 are MNHNS and SASEGT. CDR3: CASSGSGANTGELFF. CDR3 DNA sequence: TGTGCCAGCAGTGGTAGCGGGGCGAACACCGGGGAGCTGTTTTTT.

V gene TRBV19 combines with J gene TRBJ1-1, with 7 positions matching TRBD1. V lost 3 bases, J lost 7 bases, and 8 bases stayed unmatched. Per germline, CDR1 LNHDA and CDR2 SQIVND (reference sequence). This CDR3 contains 14 residues. The CDR3 DNA reads TGTGCCAGTAGTATGACAGGGTATTATGGTGAAGCTTTCTTT. It translates to CASSMTGYYGEAFF.

This sequence joins TRBV10-3 and TRBJ1-1; perhaps TRBD1 as D (5 bases). The V end lost 3 bases, the J end lost 3 bases, and 11 bases lay between the germline ends. CDR1 ENHRY and CDR2 SYGVKD come from the germline V gene. CDR3 length: 14 amino acids. The CDR3 region has the DNA TGTGCCATCAGTGAAGGGGTTGAATACACTGAAGCTTTCTTT. It encodes CAISEGVEYTEAFF.

The genes are TRBV27 and TRBJ2-7; D might be TRBD1 or TRBD2, each matching 5 bases. This CDR3 is 14 amino acids long. From germline, CDR1 is MNHEY and CDR2 SMNVEV (reference sequence). V lost 5 bases and J lost 3, with 14 bases in between. The CDR3 DNA is TGTGCCAGCAGTCGCAAGGGACCGAACTACGAGCAGTACTTC. Its translation: CASSRKGPNYEQYF.

The chain is built from TRBV7-2 and TRBJ1-4; D perhaps matches TRBD1 (5 bases). Deletions cut 3 bases from V and 5 bases from J, with 16 bases between. Germline lookup yields CDR1 SGHTA and CDR2 FQGNSA. The CDR3 is 16 residues long. The CDR3 sequence: CASSFVGGKGNEKLFF. CDR3 coding DNA: TGTGCCAGCAGCTTCGTTGGTGGGAAGGGGAATGAAAAACTGTTTTTT. The full variable domain, in which reference TRBV7-2 and TRBJ1-4 provide the parts outside the CDR3, is GAGVSQSPSNKVTEKGKDVELRCDPISGHTALYWYRQSLGQGLEFLIYFQGNSAPDKSGLPSDRFSAERTGGSVSTLTIQRTQQEDSAVYLCASSFVGGKGNEKLFFGSGTQLSVL.

J is TRBJ2-1 and V is TRBV5-8; tentative D call: TRBD1 (6 bases). Deletions cut 0 bases from V and 8 bases from J, with 18 bases between. CDR1 is SGHTS and CDR2 is YDEGEE in the germline V gene. The length of the CDR3 is 16 residues. CDR3 coding DNA: TGTGCCAGCAGCTTGGGAAAAGGCCCCAGGGGACATGAGCAGTTCTTC. Its translation is CASSLGKGPRGHEQFF.

The genes are TRBV2 and TRBJ2-5; perhaps TRBD1 as D (6 bases). With 5 bases removed from V and 5 bases from J, the gap between germline ends came to 9 bases. The germline CDR1 and CDR2 sequences are SNHLY and FYNNEI. The CDR3 length is 12 residues. The DNA for the CDR3 is TGTGCCAGCAGTCAGGGGCGGGAGACCCAGTACTTC. Its protein is CASSQGRETQYF.

The V call is TRBV19, the J call TRBJ2-4; TRBD1 aligns across 8 bases. This CDR3 contains 14 residues. V dropped 5 bases and J dropped 8; count of bases not matched to a gene: 8. The V gene's germline CDR1 is LNHDA and CDR2 SQIVND (reference sequence). CDR3 in amino acids: CASSPHMDRDIQYF. The DNA of the CDR3 is TGTGCCAGTAGTCCCCATATGGACAGGGACATTCAGTACTTC.

This clone was counted a single time. The genes are TRBV27 and TRBJ1-5, with D maybe TRBD1 (5 bases). Germline V CDR1 and CDR2: MNHEY, SMNVEV (reference sequence). The CDR3 extends over 14 amino acids. The V end was cut by 6 bases, the J end by 3 bases, with 12 bases between. The CDR3 is CASSRQGFNQPQHF. The DNA of the CDR3 is TGTGCCAGCAGCCGCCAGGGCTTCAATCAGCCCCAGCATTTT.

The chain combines TRBV6-5 with TRBJ2-2; possibly TRBD2 for D (5 bases). V was trimmed by 4 bases and J by 4 bases, leaving 10 bases between them. Germline V CDR1 and CDR2: MNHEY, SVGAGI. This CDR3 has 14 amino acids. This chain's CDR3 is CASSSGSRTGELFF. CDR3 coding DNA: TGTGCCAGCAGTTCTGGGAGTCGCACCGGGGAGCTGTTTTTT.

This chain links TRBV4-2 with TRBJ1-4; TRBD1 matches at 9 bases. The CDR3 extends over 15 amino acids. CDR1 and CDR2 (germline): LGHNA, YNFKEQ. With 0 bases clipped from V and 7 bases from J, the junction kept 3 bases outside the gene matches. DNA of the CDR3: TGTGCCAGCAGCCAAGAGGACAGGGGATTTGAAAAACTGTTTTTT. It yields the protein CASSQEDRGFEKLFF.

The chain employs TRBV13 and TRBJ2-4; 8 nucleotides align to TRBD1. V was clipped by 5 bases and J by 2 bases; unmatched bases: 5. Germline V gene lookup returns CDR1 PRHDT and CDR2 FYEKMQ (reference sequence). This CDR3 has 15 amino acids. In DNA, the CDR3 is TGTGCCAGCAGCGACGACAGGGGCACCAAAAACATTCAGTACTTC. Translation: CASSDDRGTKNIQYF.

The chain has TRBV19 and TRBJ1-4; TRBD1 aligns across 8 bases. Trimming removed 5 bases from V and 7 bases from J; junction bases left unmatched: 9. Germline V gene lookup returns CDR1 LNHDA and CDR2 SQIVND (reference sequence). There are 15 residues in the CDR3. CDR3 sequence: CASSLRTGSGEKLFF. CDR3 bases: TGTGCCAGTAGTTTGCGGACAGGGTCGGGTGAAAAACTGTTTTTT. Full variable domain (rest looked up from reference TRBV19 and TRBJ1-4): DGGITQSPKYLFRKEGQNVTLSCEQNLNHDAMYWYRQDPGQGLRLIYYSQIVNDFQKGDIAEGYSVSREKKESFPLTVTSAQKNPTAFYLCASSLRTGSGEKLFFGSGTQLSVL.

The chain employs TRBV4-1 and TRBJ1-3, with D perhaps matching TRBD1 (5 bases). Germline CDR1 is MGHRA and CDR2 is YSYEKL. V was cut by 6 bases and J by 0 bases, with 18 bases left in between. The CDR3 consists of 17 residues. The CDR3 coding sequence is TGCGCCAGCAGTCGAACGGGACTGTTCCTCTCTGGAAACACCATATATTTT. Its translation is CASSRTGLFLSGNTIYF.